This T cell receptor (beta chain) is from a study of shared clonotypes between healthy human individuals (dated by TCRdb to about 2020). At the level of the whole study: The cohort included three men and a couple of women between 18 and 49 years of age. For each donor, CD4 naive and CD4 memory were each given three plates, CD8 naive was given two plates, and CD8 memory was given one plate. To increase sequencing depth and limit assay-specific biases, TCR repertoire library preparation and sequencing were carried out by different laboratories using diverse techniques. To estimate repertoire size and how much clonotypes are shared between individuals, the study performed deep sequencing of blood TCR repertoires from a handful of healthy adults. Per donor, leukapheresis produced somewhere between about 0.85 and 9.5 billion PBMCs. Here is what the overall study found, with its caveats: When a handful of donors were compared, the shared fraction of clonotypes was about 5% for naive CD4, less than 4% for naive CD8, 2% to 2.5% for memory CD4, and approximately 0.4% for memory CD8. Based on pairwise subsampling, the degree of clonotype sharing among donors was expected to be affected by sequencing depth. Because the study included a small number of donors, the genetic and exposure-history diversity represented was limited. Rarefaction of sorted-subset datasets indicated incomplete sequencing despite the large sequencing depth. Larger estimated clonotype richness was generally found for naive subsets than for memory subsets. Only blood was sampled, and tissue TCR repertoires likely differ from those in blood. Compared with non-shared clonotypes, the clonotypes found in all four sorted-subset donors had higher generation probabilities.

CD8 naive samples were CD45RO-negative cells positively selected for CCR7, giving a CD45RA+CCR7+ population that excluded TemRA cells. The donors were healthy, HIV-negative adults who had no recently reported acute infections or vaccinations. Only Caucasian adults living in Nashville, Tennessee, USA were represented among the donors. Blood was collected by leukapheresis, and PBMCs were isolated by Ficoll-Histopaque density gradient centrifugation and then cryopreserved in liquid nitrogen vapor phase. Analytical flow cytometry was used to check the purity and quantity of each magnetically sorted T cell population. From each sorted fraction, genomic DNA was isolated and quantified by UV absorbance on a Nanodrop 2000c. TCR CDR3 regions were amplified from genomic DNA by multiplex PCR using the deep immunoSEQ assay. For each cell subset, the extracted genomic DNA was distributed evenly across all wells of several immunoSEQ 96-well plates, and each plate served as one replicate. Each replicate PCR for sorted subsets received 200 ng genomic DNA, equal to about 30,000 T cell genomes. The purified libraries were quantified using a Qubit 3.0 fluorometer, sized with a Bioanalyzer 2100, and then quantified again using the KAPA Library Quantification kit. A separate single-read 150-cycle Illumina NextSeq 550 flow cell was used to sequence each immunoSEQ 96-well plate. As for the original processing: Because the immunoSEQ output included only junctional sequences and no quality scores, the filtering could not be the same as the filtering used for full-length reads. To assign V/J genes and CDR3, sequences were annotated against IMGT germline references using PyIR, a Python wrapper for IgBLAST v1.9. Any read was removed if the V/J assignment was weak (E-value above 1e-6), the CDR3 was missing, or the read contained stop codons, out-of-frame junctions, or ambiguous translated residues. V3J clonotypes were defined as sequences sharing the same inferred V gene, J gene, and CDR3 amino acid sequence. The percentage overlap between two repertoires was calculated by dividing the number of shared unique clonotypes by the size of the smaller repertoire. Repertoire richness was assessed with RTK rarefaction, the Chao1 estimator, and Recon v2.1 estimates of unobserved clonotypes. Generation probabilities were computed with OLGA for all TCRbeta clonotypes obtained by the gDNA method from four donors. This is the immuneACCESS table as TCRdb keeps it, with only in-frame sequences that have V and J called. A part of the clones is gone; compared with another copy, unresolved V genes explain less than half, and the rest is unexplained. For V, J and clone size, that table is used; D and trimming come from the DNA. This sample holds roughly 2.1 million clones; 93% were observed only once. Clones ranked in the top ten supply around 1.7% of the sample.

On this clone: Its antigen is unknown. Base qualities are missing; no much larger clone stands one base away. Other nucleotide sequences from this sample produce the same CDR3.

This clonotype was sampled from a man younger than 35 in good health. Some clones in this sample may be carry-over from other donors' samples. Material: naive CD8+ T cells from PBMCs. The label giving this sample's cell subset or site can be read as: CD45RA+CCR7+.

CDR3 loop: CASSNRDTSYEQYF. The nucleotide sequence is TGTGCCAGCAGTAACCGGGACACCTCATACGAGCAGTACTTC. The chain employs TRBV27 and TRBJ2-7, and TRBD1 may be the D gene, going by 6 matching bases. CDR1 and CDR2, looked up from the germline V gene (reference sequence), are MNHEY and SMNVEV. The CDR3, from cysteine to phenylalanine, totals 14 residues. Only the CDR3 DNA stays, 42 bases, in frame from base 1. V sheds 5 bases and J sheds 4 bases, leaving 15 bases between their ends.